This TCR beta chain was documented in a study of identical twins. Study-level results: There is a chance that invariant MAIT and iNKT cells partially muddied zero-insertion analyses.

This clonotype was seen only a few times. Its cognate antigen is unknown. V lost 5 bases and J lost 6, with 13 bases in between. The germline V gene encodes CDR1 SGHTA and CDR2 FQGNSA. This CDR3 is 13 amino acids long. Template switching (which added a universal primer site) was used, and cDNA carried unique molecular identifiers. TCRdb re-derived calls from the 5' RACE reads in MiXCR, one entry per CDR3 protein. Among 350,000 to 600,000 distinct CDR3 sequences listed, approximately 14% were seen once. The same sample was also studied in work on yellow fever vaccine responses in identical twins.

This receptor was obtained from a woman between 18 and 29 years old in good health. Source material: CD4+ T cells sorted from blood. The chain links TRBV7-2 to TRBJ2-5; possibly TRBD1 or TRBD2 for D (5 bases each). In DNA, the CDR3 is TGTGCCAGCAGCAGGGACGCCGCACAGACCCAGTACTTC. It codes for CASSRDAAQTQYF. Based on the CDR3 plus reference TRBV7-2 and TRBJ2-5, the full variable domain is GAGVSQSPSNKVTEKGKDVELRCDPISGHTALYWYRQSLGQGLEFLIYFQGNSAPDKSGLPSDRFSAERTGGSVSTLTIQRTQQEDSAVYLCASSRDAAQTQYFGPGTRLLVL.